These 22 T cell receptor beta chains were sequenced from one sample in a study of control samples from healthy donors and cancer patients. Profiled with immunoSEQ multiplex PCR; TCRdb holds only in-frame clones, not every one. The sample yields roughly 93,000 clones, 85% to 90% seen once. The sample was PBMCs. The receptor set was obtained from a woman aged 45-60 years with colorectal cancer.

The CDR3 reads CASRRGGEAQETQYF. CDR3 nucleotides: TGTGCCAGCCGACGGGGGGGCGAGGCCCAAGAGACCCAGTACTTC. V usage is TRBV7-3 and J usage is TRBJ2-5, with 8 bases that match TRBD2. The CDR3 length is 15 residues. CDR1 is SGHTA and CDR2 is FQGTGA in the germline V gene. The ends lost 8 bases at V and 1 base at J; junction bases unmatched: 9.

This chain joins TRBV9 and TRBJ2-3; 8 nucleotides agree with TRBD2. Germline-derived CDR1 and CDR2 are SGDLS and YYNGEE. The CDR3 totals 16 residues. J was trimmed by 7 bases and V by 0 bases; bases with no gene match: 10. Here the CDR3 DNA reads TGTGCCAGCAGCGTAGCCGGCGGGGGGACATTAAATACGCAGTATTTT. Translation: CASSVAGGGTLNTQYF.

The J gene is TRBJ1-5, the V gene TRBV6-4; the D is unclear. The CDR3 spans 13 residues. The germline V gene has CDR1 MRHNA and CDR2 SNTAGT. The germline V and J ends were trimmed by 2 bases and 6 bases, with 8 bases remaining between them. The CDR3 nucleotides are TGTGCCAGCAGTGACGGAGGTAGTCAGCCCCAGCATTTT. This sequence encodes CASSDGGSQPQHF.

J is TRBJ1-2 and V is TRBV24-1; 8 bases agree with TRBD1. Germline CDR1 is KGHDR and CDR2 is SFDVKD. The CDR3 has 16 residues. The V segment lost 5 bases and the J segment 2 bases; nucleotides outside the gene matches: 9. CDR3 sequence: CATSAGQGVSNYGYTF. The CDR3 DNA sequence: TGTGCCACCAGTGCCGGACAGGGAGTCTCCAACTATGGCTACACCTTC.

This chain links TRBV9 with TRBJ1-2; tentative D call: TRBD1 (5 bases). The CDR3 is made up of 16 amino acids. Trimming removed 3 bases from V and 8 bases from J, with 23 bases in between. Per the germline V gene, CDR1 is SGDLS and CDR2 is YYNGEE. CDR3 nucleotide sequence: TGTGCCAGCAGCGCCGGACATACGGAGTTGGGTTCGGGCTACACCTTC. It encodes CASSAGHTELGSGYTF.

The chain uses TRBV7-8 and TRBJ1-5; D ambiguous. The CDR3 has 12 amino acids. Germline V CDR1 and CDR2: SGHVS, FQNEAQ. Trimming shortened V by 4 bases and J by 4 bases, and 5 bases separated the two germline ends. CDR3 sequence reads: CASSSPNQPQHF. The CDR3 DNA is TGTGCCAGCAGCTCGCCGAATCAGCCCCAGCATTTT. The full variable domain, in which reference TRBV7-8 and TRBJ1-5 provide the parts outside the CDR3, is GAGVSQSPRYKVAKRGQDVALRCDPISGHVSLFWYQQALGQGPEFLTYFQNEAQLDKSGLPSDRFFAERPEGSVSTLKIQRTQQEDSAVYLCASSSPNQPQHFGDGTRLSIL.

This chain joins TRBV10-3 and TRBJ1-6; TRBD1 aligns across 7 bases. The CDR3 length is 18 residues. After removal of 9 bases from V and 6 bases from J, the junction contained 20 bases not matched to a gene. The germline CDR1 and CDR2 sequences are ENHRY and SYGVKD. CDR3 residues: CAIRQGNIGALPNSPLHF. CDR3 sequence (DNA): TGTGCCATACGACAGGGTAATATAGGGGCTCTCCCTAATTCACCCCTCCACTTT.

V gene TRBV19 combines with J gene TRBJ2-5; 10 positions agree with TRBD2. Losses at the gene ends were 1 base for V and 2 bases for J; bases not matched to a gene: 4. The CDR3 spans 16 residues. Germline V lookup: CDR1 LNHDA, CDR2 SQIVND (reference sequence). CDR3 region: CASSIGSGGSQETQYF. For the CDR3, the DNA is TGTGCCAGTAGTATAGGTAGCGGGGGGTCACAAGAGACCCAGTACTTC.

CDR3 protein: CASSTQADRTEAFF. CDR3 DNA: TGTGCCAGCAGCACCCAGGCGGATCGTACTGAAGCTTTCTTT. The chain joins TRBV21-1 to TRBJ1-1. TRBV21-1 is labeled a pseudogene. The CDR3 is 14 residues long.

The chain couples TRBV12-5 to TRBJ2-3; D remains unclear. V was pared by 9 bases and J by 0 bases, with 13 bases between. This CDR3 spans 14 amino acids. CDR1 is LGHNT, CDR2 FRNRAP, per germline. The CDR3 reads CASGRTASTDTQYF. The CDR3 region has the DNA TGTGCTAGCGGCCGAACTGCTAGCACAGATACGCAGTATTTT. Combining the CDR3 with reference TRBV12-5 and TRBJ2-3 gives the whole variable domain DARVTQTPRHKVTEMGQEVTMRCQPILGHNTVFWYRQTMMQGLELLAYFRNRAPLDDSGMPKDRFSAEMPDATLATLKIQPSEPRDSAVYFCASGRTASTDTQYFGPGTRLTVL.

The V gene is TRBV6-5, the J gene TRBJ1-3; 9 bases are shared with TRBD1. The CDR3 is 15 residues long. J was trimmed by 3 bases and V by 5 bases; bases with no gene match: 5. The germline CDR1 and CDR2 sequences are MNHEY and SVGAGI. CDR3 DNA: TGTGCCAGCAGTACGACAGGGGGGAGTGGAAACACCATATATTTT. Its translation: CASSTTGGSGNTIYF.

The chain has TRBV9 and TRBJ2-3; 7 nucleotides agree with TRBD2. This CDR3 is built from 16 residues. The V gene end was trimmed by 4 bases and the J gene end by 2 bases; junction bases not matched to a gene: 10. The germline gives CDR1 SGDLS, CDR2 YYNGEE. The CDR3 coding sequence is TGTGCCAGCAGCTCGCAAGCGGGGAAAATCACAGATACGCAGTATTTT. Its translation: CASSSQAGKITDTQYF.

V usage is TRBV2 and J usage is TRBJ1-3, with TRBD1 matching 11 bases. CDR3 length: 14 residues. The germline V gene encodes CDR1 SNHLY and CDR2 FYNNEI. Losses at the gene ends were 6 bases for V and 3 bases for J; bases not matched to a gene: 1. CDR3 protein: CASRDRGLGNTIYF. DNA of the CDR3: TGTGCCAGCAGGGACAGGGGGCTTGGAAACACCATATATTTT.

This clone appeared once. The chain joins TRBV21-1 to TRBJ1-4. TRBV21-1 is deemed a pseudogene. CDR3 length equals 15 residues. The CDR3 loop is CASSKGWVGVEKLFF. The CDR3 bases are TGTGCCAGCAGCAAAGGCTGGGTCGGGGTCGAAAAACTGTTTTTT.

V is TRBV30 and J is TRBJ1-2; D not resolved. Germline CDR1 reads GTSNPN; CDR2 reads SVGIG (reference sequence). The CDR3 runs 14 residues. Trimming cost V 4 bases and J 3 bases, with 15 bases left between them. This chain's CDR3 is CAWTRSWADYGYTF. CDR3 coding DNA: TGTGCCTGGACCAGATCGTGGGCCGACTATGGCTACACCTTC.

The rearrangement uses TRBV27 and TRBJ1-3, with 12 bases that match TRBD1. Looked up from germline, CDR1 is MNHEY and CDR2 is SMNVEV (reference sequence). The CDR3 is 17 amino acids. V shed 5 bases, J shed 0 bases, and the junction held 5 bases outside the gene matches. CDR3 nucleotides: TGTGCCAGCAGTCCCCGGGACAGGGGGCCCTCTGGAAACACCATATATTTT. Protein product: CASSPRDRGPSGNTIYF.

CDR3: CAWRPSGTQETQYF. The CDR3 DNA sequence: TGTGCCTGGAGACCCTCAGGGACCCAAGAGACCCAGTACTTC. The chain joins TRBV30 to TRBJ2-5; D possibly matches TRBD1 or TRBD2 (5 bases each). CDR3 length equals 14 residues. V was shortened by 3 bases and J by 1 base, with 12 bases between the two germline ends. Looked up from germline, CDR1 is GTSNPN and CDR2 is SVGIG (reference sequence).

This chain connects TRBV6-2 or TRBV6-3 to TRBJ2-7, with 12 bases lining up with TRBD2. V lost 0 bases to trimming and J lost 1 base; unmatched junction nucleotides: 4. The germline V gene has CDR1 MNHEY and CDR2 SVGEGT. This CDR3 has 17 residues. The CDR3 DNA reads TGTGCCAGCAGTTACTCTACTAGCGGGGGGAGATCCTACGAGCAGTACGTC. It codes for CASSYSTSGGRSYEQYV.

V is TRBV13 and J is TRBJ1-1; D gene ambiguous. The germline CDR1 and CDR2 sequences are PRHDT and FYEKMQ (reference sequence). CDR3 length: 14 amino acids. The V gene lost 2 bases and the J gene lost 5 bases, with 12 bases spanning the gap. The CDR3 bases are TGTGCCAGCAGCTTAATGGGAGGCAGGACTGAAGCTTTCTTT. It yields the protein CASSLMGGRTEAFF. The full variable domain, rest sourced from reference TRBV13 and TRBJ1-1, is AAGVIQSPRHLIKEKRETATLKCYPIPRHDTVYWYQQGPGQDPQFLISFYEKMQSDKGSIPDRFSAQQFSDYHSELNMSSLELGDSALYFCASSLMGGRTEAFFGQGTRLTVV.

About this clone itself: An end of the junction differs from the germline gene, which may be a read error. The chain combines TRBV9 with TRBJ2-6, with TRBD2 as a possible D gene (6 bases). Germline V gives CDR1 SGDLS, CDR2 YYNGEE. CDR3 length: 16 amino acids. CDR3 nucleotide sequence: TGTGCCAGCAGCGTAGCGGGGGTCTCTGGGGCCAACGTCCTGATTTTC. Protein: CASSVAGVSGANVLIF.

This clone appeared a single time. This rearrangement joins TRBV7-8 to TRBJ2-2, with 7 nucleotides matching TRBD2. CDR1 is SGHVS and CDR2 is FQNEAQ in the germline V gene. This CDR3 spans 17 amino acids. Trimming at V came to 3 bases and at J to 1 base, leaving 8 bases not matched to a gene. The CDR3 DNA reads TGTGCCAGCAGCTTCGTTTCGGGCGGGGGGAACACCGGGGAGCTGTTTTTT. Its translation is CASSFVSGGGNTGELFF.

The chain has TRBV27 and TRBJ2-5; possibly TRBD1 for D (5 bases). The V end was cut by 8 bases, the J end by 5 bases, with 15 bases between. Germline CDR1 is MNHEY and CDR2 is SMNVEV (reference sequence). The CDR3 is 13 amino acids. Here the CDR3 DNA reads TGTGCCAGCGCGGACACACTTGAGGAGACCCAGTACTTC. This codes for CASADTLEETQYF.